This T cell receptor beta chain was recovered during a study of identical twins. General study results and limits: Out-of-frame alpha sequences that twins shared showed excess low generation probability. These conclusions were based on statistical analysis (cross-sectional, not following the same donors).

Unique molecular identifiers were present on the cDNA, which also gained a universal primer site by template switching. Each CDR3 protein is one row after TCRdb ran MiXCR on the 5' RACE reads. This table holds some 1,700,000 distinct CDR3 sequences, less than 35% found once. With respect to this clonotype: Its antigen is not known.

Germline assignment: CDR1 MDHEN and CDR2 SYDVKM. The length of the CDR3 is 14 residues. The TCR originated in a newborn girl in good health. The chain recombines TRBV28 with TRBJ2-4; D ambiguous. The end of the DNA aligns better with TRBJ2-7, so the J call may be wrong. Sequenced: cord blood. For the CDR3, the DNA is TGTGCCAGCAGTTTAGTCCAGCGCACCTACGAGCAGTACTTC. Translating it yields CASSLVQRTYEQYF.